This TCR beta chain was obtained from a study of cytomegalovirus exposure and HLA in healthy donors. The overall study: A data release that came early held approximately 85 million unique TCRs from HLA-typed donors.

Healthy bone marrow donors made up the donors. A multiplex PCR was run with 60 Vbeta primers and 13 Jbeta primers. Produced via immunoSEQ multiplex PCR; TCRdb's table is partial and in-frame only. The data hold over 150,000 clones, with roughly 80% observed a single time. Notes on this clone: The antigen remains undetermined.

The V end lost 0 bases, the J end lost 5 bases, and 16 bases lay between the germline ends. This CDR3 spans 16 amino acids. Per the germline V gene, CDR1 is SGDLS and CDR2 is YYNGEE. Study-wide results and caveats: In presence/absence analyses, roughly uniform sequencing depth across donors was assumed. The dataset shows that most TCR sequences were rare, while some public TCRs occurred in many donors.

The chain joins TRBV9 to TRBJ2-3; D unclear. The sequenced sample consisted of PBMCs. This TCR came from a man aged 25 to 40 in good health and CMV-seronegative. The CDR3 region is CASSVGEARPLDTQYF. The DNA of the CDR3 is TGTGCCAGCAGCGTAGGCGAGGCCCGACCCTTAGATACGCAGTATTTT.